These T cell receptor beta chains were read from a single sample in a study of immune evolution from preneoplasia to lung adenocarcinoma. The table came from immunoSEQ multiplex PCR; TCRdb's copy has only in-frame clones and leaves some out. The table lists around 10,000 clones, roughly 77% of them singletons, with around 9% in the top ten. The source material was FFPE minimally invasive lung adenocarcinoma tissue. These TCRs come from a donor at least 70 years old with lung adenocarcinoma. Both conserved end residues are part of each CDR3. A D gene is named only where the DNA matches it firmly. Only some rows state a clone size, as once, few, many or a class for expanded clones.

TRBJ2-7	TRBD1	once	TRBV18	CASSPGGQGAYEQYF	TGTGCCAGCTCACCTGGAGGACAGGGGGCGTACGAGCAGTACTTC
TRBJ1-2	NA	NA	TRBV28	CASSLGLGYGYTF	TGTGCCAGCAGTTTAGGTCTGGGCTATGGCTACACCTTC
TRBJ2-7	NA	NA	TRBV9	CASTVEAGGGEQYF	TGTGCCAGCACCGTAGAGGCAGGGGGAGGCGAGCAGTACTTC
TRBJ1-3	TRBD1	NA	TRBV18	CASSPTTGDTGNTIYF	TGTGCCAGCTCACCAACCACAGGGGATACTGGAAACACCATATATTTT
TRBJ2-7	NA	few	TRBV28	CASRPQGTYEQYF	TGTGCCAGCAGGCCCCAGGGAACCTACGAGCAGTACTTC
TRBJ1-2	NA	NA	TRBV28	CASRRVGRGYTF	TGTGCCAGCAGGCGGGTCGGGCGAGGCTACACCTTC
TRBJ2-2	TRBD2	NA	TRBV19	CASSPRAASGRANTGELFF	TGTGCCAGTAGCCCCAGGGCGGCTAGCGGGAGGGCGAACACCGGGGAGCTGTTTTTT
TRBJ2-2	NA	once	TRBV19	CASSINSGGDAGELFF	TGTGCCAGTAGTATAAACAGCGGAGGGGACGCCGGGGAGCTGTTTTTT
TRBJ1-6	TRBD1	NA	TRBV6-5	CASSTGVSSSPLHF	TGTGCCAGCAGTACAGGGGTTAGTAGTTCACCCCTCCACTTT
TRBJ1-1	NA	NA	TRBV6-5	CASSYRRRNTEAFF	TGTGCCAGCAGTTATAGGCGGAGGAACACTGAAGCTTTCTTT
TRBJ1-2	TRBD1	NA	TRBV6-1	CASSSGTARYGYTF	TGTGCCAGCAGTTCCGGGACAGCACGCTATGGCTACACCTTC
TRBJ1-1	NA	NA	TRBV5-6	CASSLNTPNTEAFF	TGTGCCAGCAGCCTGAACACACCGAACACTGAAGCTTTCTTT
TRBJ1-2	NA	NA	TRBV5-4	CASRVGVGENGYTF	TGTGCCAGCCGGGTGGGGGTCGGGGAAAATGGCTACACCTTC
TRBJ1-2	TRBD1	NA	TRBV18	CASSPSRTGGSNYGYTF	TGTGCCAGCTCACCAAGTCGGACAGGGGGTTCGAACTATGGCTACACCTTC
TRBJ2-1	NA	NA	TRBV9	CASSFNNEQFF	TGTGCCAGCAGCTTCAACAATGAGCAGTTCTTC
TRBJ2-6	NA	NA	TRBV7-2	CASSLQLSGANVLTF	TGTGCCAGCAGCTTACAGTTGTCTGGGGCCAACGTCCTGACTTTC
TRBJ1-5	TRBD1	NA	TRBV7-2	CASSTGQGDQPQHF	TGTGCCAGCAGCACCGGACAGGGCGATCAGCCCCAGCATTTT
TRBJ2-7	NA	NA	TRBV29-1	CSVEETRSSYEQYF	TGCAGCGTTGAAGAAACTAGGAGCTCCTACGAGCAGTACTTC
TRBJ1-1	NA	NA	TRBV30	CAWSRGGDTEAFF	TGTGCCTGGAGTAGGGGAGGAGACACTGAAGCTTTCTTT
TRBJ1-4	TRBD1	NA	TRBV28	CASSLSGQTTNEKLFF	TGTGCCAGCAGTCTCTCGGGACAGACAACTAATGAAAAACTGTTTTTT
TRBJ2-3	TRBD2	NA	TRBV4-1	CASSRGGSRTDTQYF	TGCGCCAGCAGCCGGGGCGGGAGCCGCACAGATACGCAGTATTTT
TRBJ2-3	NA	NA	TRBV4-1	CASSQDVLRTDTQYF	TGCGCCAGCAGCCAAGACGTCCTCCGCACAGATACGCAGTATTTT
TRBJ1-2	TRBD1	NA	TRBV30	CAWSPGTGSGYTF	TGTGCCTGGAGTCCCGGGACAGGGAGTGGCTACACCTTC
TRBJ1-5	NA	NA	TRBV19	CASSIEGGTGQPQHF	TGTGCCAGTAGTATAGAAGGGGGAACTGGTCAGCCCCAGCATTTT
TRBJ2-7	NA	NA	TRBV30	CAWSVATALYEQYF	TGTGCCTGGAGTGTCGCTACCGCCCTCTACGAGCAGTACTTC
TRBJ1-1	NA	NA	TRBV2	CASRAGMNTEAFF	TGTGCCAGCCGGGCAGGAATGAACACTGAAGCTTTCTTT
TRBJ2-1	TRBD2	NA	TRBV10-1	CASSESGPGGVQFF	TGCGCCAGCAGTGAGTCTGGTCCGGGGGGAGTACAGTTCTTC
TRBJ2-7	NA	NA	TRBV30	CAWSESQYHEQYF	TGTGCCTGGAGTGAATCACAGTACCACGAGCAGTACTTC
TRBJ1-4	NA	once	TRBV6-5	CASRPGGEEKLFF	TGTGCCAGCAGGCCTGGGGGGGAGGAAAAACTGTTTTTT
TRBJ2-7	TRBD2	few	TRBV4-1	CASSQDRPSGNYEQYF	TGCGCCAGCAGCCAAGATCGACCTAGCGGGAACTACGAGCAGTACTTC
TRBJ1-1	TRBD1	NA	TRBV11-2	CASSLGDRGTEAFF	TGTGCCAGCAGCTTAGGGGACAGGGGGACTGAAGCTTTCTTT
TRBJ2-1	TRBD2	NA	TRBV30	CAWSVLAGAYNEQFF	TGTGCCTGGAGTGTTCTAGCGGGAGCCTACAATGAGCAGTTCTTC
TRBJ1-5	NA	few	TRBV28	CASSSGGIQPQHF	TGTGCCAGCAGTTCGGGGGGGATCCAGCCCCAGCATTTT
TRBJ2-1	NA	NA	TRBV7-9	CASSLEAGGEQFF	TGTGCCAGCAGCTTAGAGGCTGGCGGTGAGCAGTTCTTC
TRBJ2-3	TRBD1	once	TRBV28	CASSGQGPTDTQYF	TGTGCCAGCAGCGGACAGGGACCCACAGATACGCAGTATTTT
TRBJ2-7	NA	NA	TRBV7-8	CASSLGETYEQYF	TGTGCCAGCAGCTTGGGGGAAACCTACGAGCAGTACTTC
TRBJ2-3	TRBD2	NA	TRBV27	CASSPSGGRTDTQYF	TGTGCCAGCAGTCCATCGGGCGGGAGAACAGATACGCAGTATTTT
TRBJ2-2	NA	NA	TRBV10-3	CAISHRVGGELFF	TGTGCCATCAGTCACAGGGTCGGCGGGGAGCTGTTTTTT
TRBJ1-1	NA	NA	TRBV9	CASSVLLNTEAFF	TGTGCCAGCAGCGTATTATTGAACACTGAAGCTTTCTTT
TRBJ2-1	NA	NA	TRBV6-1	CASSVGQGAFRNEQFF	TGTGCCAGCAGTGTGGGCCAGGGTGCGTTTCGGAATGAGCAGTTCTTC
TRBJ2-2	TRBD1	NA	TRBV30	CAWETGGWSGELFF	TGTGCCTGGGAGACAGGGGGCTGGTCCGGGGAGCTGTTTTTT
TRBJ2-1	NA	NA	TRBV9	CASSAGVASYNEQFF	TGTGCCAGCAGTGCTGGGGTCGCTTCCTACAATGAGCAGTTCTTC
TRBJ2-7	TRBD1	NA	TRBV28	CASRGGGHPYEQYF	TGTGCCAGTCGAGGGGGCGGGCACCCCTACGAGCAGTACTTC
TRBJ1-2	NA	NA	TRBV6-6	CASGSANYGYTF	TGTGCCAGCGGCTCTGCTAACTATGGCTACACCTTC
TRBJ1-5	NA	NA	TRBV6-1	CASASSGNQPQHF	TGTGCCAGCGCATCCAGTGGAAATCAGCCCCAGCATTTT
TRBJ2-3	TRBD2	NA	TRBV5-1	CASSGLSGSATDTQYF	TGCGCCAGTTCGGGACTCAGCGGGAGTGCAACAGATACGCAGTATTTT
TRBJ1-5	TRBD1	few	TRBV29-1	CSVLTGGNQPQHF	TGCAGCGTCCTGACAGGGGGAAATCAGCCCCAGCATTTT
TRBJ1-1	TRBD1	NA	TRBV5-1	CASSPRTGTNTEAFF	TGCGCCAGCAGCCCCCGGACAGGGACGAACACTGAAGCTTTCTTT
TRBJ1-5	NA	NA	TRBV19	CASSPGARGPNQPQHF	TGTGCCAGTAGTCCTGGGGCCAGGGGCCCCAATCAGCCCCAGCATTTT
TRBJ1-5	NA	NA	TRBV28	CASSSGRATRQPQHF	TGTGCCAGCAGTTCTGGTAGGGCGACTAGGCAGCCCCAGCATTTT
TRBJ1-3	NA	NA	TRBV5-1	CASSSLTGRGNTIYF	TGCGCCAGCAGCTCTCTGACAGGACGAGGAAACACCATATATTTT
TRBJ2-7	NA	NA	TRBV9	CASSVGPASLEQYF	TGTGCCAGCAGCGTCGGCCCAGCCTCGCTCGAGCAGTACTTC
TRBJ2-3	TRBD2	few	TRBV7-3	CASSLAGTSVRDTQYF	TGTGCCAGCAGCTTGGCCGGGACTAGCGTCCGAGATACGCAGTATTTT
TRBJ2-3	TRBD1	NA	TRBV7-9	CASSLPTGGVTDTQYF	TGTGCCAGCAGCTTACCGACAGGGGGCGTCACAGATACGCAGTATTTT
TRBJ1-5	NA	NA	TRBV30	CASGMGGNQPQHF	TGTGCCTCAGGGATGGGGGGCAATCAGCCCCAGCATTTT
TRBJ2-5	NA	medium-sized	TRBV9	CASSGESSQETQYF	TGTGCCAGCAGCGGGGAGTCTTCCCAAGAGACCCAGTACTTC
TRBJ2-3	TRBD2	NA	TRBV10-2	CASAGGPDTQYF	TGCGCCAGCGCGGGGGGCCCAGATACGCAGTATTTT
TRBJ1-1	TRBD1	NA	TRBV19	CASSNAGTGVTEAFF	TGTGCCAGTAGCAATGCCGGGACAGGGGTCACTGAAGCTTTCTTT